This T cell receptor (beta chain) was documented in a study of cytomegalovirus exposure and HLA in healthy donors. Whole-study findings and limits: As a later analysis showed, a missense DCLRE1C variant was linked to trimming of TCR beta V- and J-genes. The majority of TCR sequences were rare, yet some public TCRs appeared in many donors. Reported performance of the classifier showed diagnosis of cytomegalovirus status with high specificity and sensitivity.

The PCR contained 60 Vbeta and 13 Jbeta primers. Clones were read by immunoSEQ multiplex PCR, and TCRdb kept only the in-frame ones, dropping some. In the table there are approximately 150,000 clones, over 60% of which are singletons. Comments on this clone: As yet, its antigen is unknown.

This receptor was obtained from a woman in her 30s in good health and CMV-seronegative. The sample was PBMCs.

CDR3 sequence reads: CASSRRVSYEQYF. The CDR3 nucleotides read TGTGCCAGCAGCCGCAGGGTTTCCTACGAGCAGTACTTC. The J gene is TRBJ2-7, the V gene TRBV7-2, with D maybe TRBD1 (5 bases). The V and J ends lost 5 bases and 1 base respectively, with 9 bases between them. CDR3 length: 13 amino acids. The germline V gene encodes CDR1 SGHTA and CDR2 FQGNSA.